A selection of T cell receptor beta chains follows, all from one sample in a study of blood T cell repertoires in COVID-19. Here immunoSEQ multiplex PCR was the method, and the copy in TCRdb shows in-frame clones only, minus some. This sample has roughly 140,000 clones; about 82% occur once, and the top ten carry around 3.2%. Sequencing was done on a sample of peripheral blood. Source of these receptors: a man in his fifties with acute or convalescent COVID-19. Each CDR3 is given with its conserved first and last residue. Each record gives: clone size, V gene, D gene, J gene, CDR3 protein, CDR3 DNA. A D gene is named only where the DNA matches it firmly. Not all rows give a size; the values are once, few, many and, for expanded clones, a class.

abundance: once
v_gene: TRBV5-5
d_gene: TRBD2
j_gene: TRBJ2-1
CDR3aa: CASSHTSGSTNEQFF
CDR3nt: TGTGCCAGCAGCCATACTAGCGGGAGCACCAATGAGCAGTTCTTC

abundance: NA
v_gene: TRBV19
d_gene: NA
j_gene: TRBJ1-1
CDR3aa: CASSITGNTEAFF
CDR3nt: TGTGCCAGTAGTATTACGGGGAACACTGAAGCTTTCTTT

abundance: NA
v_gene: TRBV2
d_gene: TRBD1
j_gene: TRBJ2-7
CDR3aa: CASTGQGYEQYF
CDR3nt: TGTGCCAGCACGGGACAGGGCTACGAGCAGTACTTC

abundance: NA
v_gene: TRBV7-9
d_gene: NA
j_gene: TRBJ1-3
CDR3aa: CASSRLLPQGNTIYF
CDR3nt: TGTGCCAGCAGCCGACTACTCCCGCAGGGAAACACCATATATTTT

abundance: NA
v_gene: TRBV19
d_gene: NA
j_gene: TRBJ1-5
CDR3aa: CASSIAGGSNQPQHF
CDR3nt: TGTGCCAGTAGTATAGCGGGAGGTAGCAATCAGCCCCAGCATTTT

abundance: NA
v_gene: TRBV7-8
d_gene: TRBD2
j_gene: TRBJ2-7
CDR3aa: CASSLMGGRAVYEQYF
CDR3nt: TGTGCCAGCAGCTTAATGGGCGGGAGAGCGGTCTACGAGCAGTACTTC

abundance: once
v_gene: TRBV5-4
d_gene: TRBD1
j_gene: TRBJ2-1
CDR3aa: CASSLLGQYVNEQFF
CDR3nt: TGTGCCAGCAGCTTGTTGGGACAGTATGTCAATGAGCAGTTCTTC

abundance: NA
v_gene: TRBV10-3
d_gene: TRBD1
j_gene: TRBJ1-1
CDR3aa: CAIGGRTGGTEAFF
CDR3nt: TGTGCCATAGGGGGACGGACAGGGGGAACTGAAGCTTTCTTT

abundance: NA
v_gene: TRBV27
d_gene: NA
j_gene: TRBJ2-7
CDR3aa: CASSLHLTREGYEQYF
CDR3nt: TGTGCCAGCAGTCTCCATTTGACTCGGGAAGGGTACGAGCAGTACTTC

abundance: NA
v_gene: TRBV19
d_gene: NA
j_gene: TRBJ1-1
CDR3aa: CASSIGTTVNTEAFF
CDR3nt: TGTGCCAGTAGTATAGGGACTACAGTGAACACTGAAGCTTTCTTT

abundance: NA
v_gene: TRBV7-8
d_gene: NA
j_gene: TRBJ1-5
CDR3aa: CASSLLSQPQHF
CDR3nt: TGTGCCAGCAGCTTATTATCTCAGCCCCAGCATTTT

abundance: NA
v_gene: TRBV5-8
d_gene: TRBD2
j_gene: TRBJ2-1
CDR3aa: CASSLTGTSGRRGHYNEQFF
CDR3nt: TGTGCCAGCAGCTTAACCGGGACTAGCGGGAGACGGGGGCATTACAATGAGCAGTTCTTC

abundance: NA
v_gene: TRBV6-1
d_gene: NA
j_gene: TRBJ2-5
CDR3aa: CASSEVAETQYF
CDR3nt: TGTGCCAGCAGTGAAGTCGCGGAGACCCAGTACTTC

abundance: NA
v_gene: TRBV11-3
d_gene: NA
j_gene: TRBJ2-1
CDR3aa: CASSLDQIGGYNEQFF
CDR3nt: TGTGCCAGCAGCTTAGATCAAATTGGCGGGTACAATGAGCAGTTCTTC

abundance: NA
v_gene: TRBV11-3
d_gene: TRBD1
j_gene: TRBJ2-5
CDR3aa: CASSTTGVGRETQYF
CDR3nt: TGTGCCAGCAGCACTACAGGGGTTGGAAGAGAGACCCAGTACTTC

abundance: NA
v_gene: TRBV12-3/TRBV12-4
d_gene: NA
j_gene: TRBJ2-7
CDR3aa: CASSLTGEQYF
CDR3nt: TGTGCCAGCAGTTTAACTGGCGAGCAGTACTTC

abundance: few
v_gene: TRBV28
d_gene: NA
j_gene: TRBJ1-2
CDR3aa: CASSLGRTFYGYTF
CDR3nt: TGTGCCAGCAGTTTGGGCAGAACTTTCTATGGCTACACCTTC

abundance: NA
v_gene: TRBV5-5
d_gene: NA
j_gene: TRBJ2-6
CDR3aa: CASSLFRSGANVLTF
CDR3nt: TGTGCCAGCAGCTTGTTCCGCTCTGGGGCCAACGTCCTGACTTTC

abundance: NA
v_gene: TRBV19
d_gene: NA
j_gene: TRBJ1-1
CDR3aa: CASSHPRGGLNTEAFF
CDR3nt: TGTGCCAGTAGTCACCCCCGGGGGGGTTTGAACACTGAAGCTTTCTTT

abundance: NA
v_gene: TRBV12-3/TRBV12-4
d_gene: NA
j_gene: TRBJ2-3
CDR3aa: CASRGLADTQYF
CDR3nt: TGTGCCAGCAGGGGCTTGGCAGATACGCAGTATTTT

abundance: NA
v_gene: TRBV6-5
d_gene: NA
j_gene: TRBJ1-3
CDR3aa: CASSYSTSRGNTIYF
CDR3nt: TGTGCCAGCAGTTACTCGACAAGTCGAGGAAACACCATATATTTT

abundance: NA
v_gene: TRBV2
d_gene: NA
j_gene: TRBJ2-1
CDR3aa: CASSEVGNRVAEQFF
CDR3nt: TGTGCCAGCAGTGAAGTCGGGAACCGGGTGGCTGAGCAGTTCTTC

abundance: NA
v_gene: TRBV7-3
d_gene: NA
j_gene: TRBJ2-1
CDR3aa: CASSLIGGAYNEQFF
CDR3nt: TGTGCCAGCAGCTTAATAGGGGGGGCCTACAATGAGCAGTTCTTC

abundance: NA
v_gene: TRBV10-3
d_gene: NA
j_gene: TRBJ2-5
CDR3aa: CATRAYETQYF
CDR3nt: TGTGCCACCCGAGCCTATGAGACCCAGTACTTC

abundance: NA
v_gene: TRBV5-1
d_gene: TRBD2
j_gene: TRBJ2-5
CDR3aa: CASSTGTSEETQYF
CDR3nt: TGCGCCAGCAGTACCGGGACTAGCGAAGAGACCCAGTACTTC

abundance: NA
v_gene: TRBV10-3
d_gene: TRBD2
j_gene: TRBJ2-1
CDR3aa: CAISEFLRTSSYNEQFF
CDR3nt: TGTGCCATCAGTGAGTTTCTTAGGACTAGCTCCTACAATGAGCAGTTCTTC

abundance: NA
v_gene: TRBV18
d_gene: NA
j_gene: TRBJ2-5
CDR3aa: CASSSREEQETQYF
CDR3nt: TGTGCCAGCTCATCCAGGGAGGAACAAGAGACCCAGTACTTC

abundance: NA
v_gene: TRBV13
d_gene: NA
j_gene: TRBJ1-1
CDR3aa: CASSPTGQNTEAFF
CDR3nt: TGTGCCAGCAGCCCCACAGGACAGAACACTGAAGCTTTCTTT

abundance: NA
v_gene: TRBV19
d_gene: TRBD1
j_gene: TRBJ1-2
CDR3aa: CASSKDRLNYGYTF
CDR3nt: TGTGCCAGTAGTAAGGACAGGCTTAACTATGGCTACACCTTC

abundance: NA
v_gene: TRBV30
d_gene: NA
j_gene: TRBJ2-7
CDR3aa: CAWSDSSYEQYF
CDR3nt: TGTGCCTGGAGTGACAGCTCCTACGAGCAGTACTTC

abundance: once
v_gene: TRBV19
d_gene: TRBD1
j_gene: TRBJ1-5
CDR3aa: CASSIATGLRNQPQHF
CDR3nt: TGTGCCAGTAGTATAGCGACAGGGCTTCGCAATCAGCCCCAGCATTTT

abundance: NA
v_gene: TRBV9
d_gene: NA
j_gene: TRBJ2-2
CDR3aa: CASSGGNTGELFF
CDR3nt: TGTGCCAGCAGCGGCGGGAACACCGGGGAGCTGTTTTTT

abundance: NA
v_gene: TRBV4-2
d_gene: TRBD2
j_gene: TRBJ2-1
CDR3aa: CASSQEGQRETNEQFF
CDR3nt: TGTGCCAGCAGCCAAGAGGGCCAGCGGGAGACCAATGAGCAGTTCTTC

abundance: NA
v_gene: TRBV15
d_gene: NA
j_gene: TRBJ2-7
CDR3aa: CATSRDSRVSYEQYF
CDR3nt: TGTGCCACCAGCAGAGATTCCAGGGTCTCCTACGAGCAGTACTTC

abundance: NA
v_gene: TRBV5-4
d_gene: NA
j_gene: TRBJ1-2
CDR3aa: CASGSGGAESHYYGYTF
CDR3nt: TGTGCCAGCGGGTCGGGGGGCGCAGAGTCCCATTACTATGGCTACACCTTC

abundance: NA
v_gene: TRBV28
d_gene: TRBD1
j_gene: TRBJ1-5
CDR3aa: CASSSGTGGNQPQHF
CDR3nt: TGTGCCAGCAGTTCCGGGACAGGCGGTAATCAGCCCCAGCATTTT

abundance: NA
v_gene: TRBV7-8
d_gene: NA
j_gene: TRBJ2-7
CDR3aa: CASSLSGEDEQYF
CDR3nt: TGTGCCAGCAGCCTAAGCGGAGAGGACGAGCAGTACTTC

abundance: NA
v_gene: TRBV6-5
d_gene: NA
j_gene: TRBJ2-2
CDR3aa: CATLRRADTGELFF
CDR3nt: TGTGCCACCCTACGGCGGGCCGACACCGGGGAGCTGTTTTTT

abundance: few
v_gene: TRBV11-2
d_gene: TRBD1
j_gene: TRBJ1-3
CDR3aa: CASSSDRGLLMGNTIYF
CDR3nt: TGTGCCAGCAGCTCGGACAGGGGGCTACTAATGGGAAACACCATATATTTT

abundance: NA
v_gene: TRBV12-5
d_gene: TRBD1
j_gene: TRBJ2-7
CDR3aa: CASLSGRDRGHEQYF
CDR3nt: TGTGCTAGTCTTTCCGGGCGGGACAGGGGTCACGAGCAGTACTTC

abundance: NA
v_gene: TRBV5-4
d_gene: TRBD1
j_gene: TRBJ2-7
CDR3aa: CASSLGGQGVARQYF
CDR3nt: TGTGCCAGCAGCTTGGGAGGGCAGGGGGTGGCCAGGCAGTACTTC

abundance: NA
v_gene: TRBV5-4
d_gene: NA
j_gene: TRBJ2-6
CDR3aa: CASSLGNSGANVLTF
CDR3nt: TGTGCCAGCAGCTTGGGTAACTCTGGGGCCAACGTCCTGACTTTC

abundance: NA
v_gene: TRBV20-1
d_gene: TRBD1
j_gene: TRBJ1-2
CDR3aa: CSASTGSGYTF
CDR3nt: TGCAGTGCGTCGACAGGGAGCGGCTACACCTTC

abundance: few
v_gene: TRBV19
d_gene: TRBD1
j_gene: TRBJ1-5
CDR3aa: CASSMTGVGNQPQHF
CDR3nt: TGTGCCAGTAGTATGACAGGGGTGGGCAATCAGCCCCAGCATTTT

abundance: NA
v_gene: TRBV5-8
d_gene: NA
j_gene: TRBJ2-7
CDR3aa: CASSLGKTVSYEQYF
CDR3nt: TGTGCCAGCAGCTTGGGAAAAACAGTCTCCTACGAGCAGTACTTC

abundance: once
v_gene: TRBV10-2
d_gene: NA
j_gene: TRBJ2-7
CDR3aa: CASSEVMAGWDYEQYF
CDR3nt: TGCGCCAGCAGTGAGGTTATGGCAGGGTGGGACTACGAGCAGTACTTC

abundance: NA
v_gene: TRBV28
d_gene: NA
j_gene: TRBJ2-6
CDR3aa: CASRQTSSFSNEVLTF
CDR3nt: TGTGCCAGCAGGCAGACTTCTAGCTTCAGTAACGAAGTCCTGACTTTC

abundance: NA
v_gene: TRBV2
d_gene: NA
j_gene: TRBJ1-2
CDR3aa: CASSVQGYGYTF
CDR3nt: TGTGCCAGCAGTGTGCAGGGCTATGGCTACACCTTC

abundance: NA
v_gene: TRBV6-4
d_gene: TRBD1
j_gene: TRBJ2-1
CDR3aa: CASSETGGYEQFF
CDR3nt: TGTGCCAGCAGTGAAACAGGGGGCTATGAGCAGTTCTTC

abundance: NA
v_gene: TRBV7-3
d_gene: NA
j_gene: TRBJ2-1
CDR3aa: CASSLSFASDEQFF
CDR3nt: TGTGCCAGCAGCTTAAGTTTCGCTAGCGATGAGCAGTTCTTC

abundance: NA
v_gene: TRBV6-1
d_gene: NA
j_gene: TRBJ1-1
CDR3aa: CASSDPGLSTEAFF
CDR3nt: TGTGCCAGCAGTGATCCGGGGTTGAGCACTGAAGCTTTCTTT

abundance: NA
v_gene: TRBV5-6
d_gene: TRBD1
j_gene: TRBJ1-1
CDR3aa: CASSRQGRAFF
CDR3nt: TGTGCCAGCAGCCGACAGGGTAGAGCTTTCTTT

abundance: few
v_gene: TRBV5-8
d_gene: NA
j_gene: TRBJ2-3
CDR3aa: CASRTDSPHTDTQYF
CDR3nt: TGTGCCAGCAGGACGGACAGTCCCCACACAGATACGCAGTATTTT